Below are 13 T cell receptor beta chains sequenced from a single sample in a study of blood T cell dynamics during melanoma immunotherapy. Time point specified: pre-treatment baseline. TCRdb keeps only in-frame clones here, not all; method: immunoSEQ multiplex PCR. The sample comprises approximately 23,000 clones, nearly 90% of which are singletons, and more than 0.9% rests with the top ten. Sequenced material: blood, taken from a patient treated with checkpoint blockade. The origin of the receptors is a human donor with melanoma.

In regard to this clone: This sample also contains other DNA sequences that code for the same CDR3. V and J are TRBV9 and TRBJ2-7; no reliable D call. The germline CDR1 and CDR2 sequences are SGDLS and YYNGEE. V was shortened by 0 bases and J by 0 bases, with 10 bases between the two germline ends. The CDR3 contains 15 residues. CDR3 nucleotide sequence: TGTGCCAGCAGCGTAGGTGGCCGAAGCTCCTACGAGCAGTACTTC. Translation: CASSVGGRSSYEQYF.

This clone was seen more than once but under ten times. V is TRBV19 and J is TRBJ2-2; possibly TRBD2 for D (9 bases). V was pared by 5 bases and J by 4 bases, with 20 bases between. The CDR3 is 17 amino acids. Germline V CDR1 and CDR2: LNHDA, SQIVND (reference sequence). The DNA of the CDR3 is TGTGCCAGTAGTGGACAGGGTACAGCGGGGGGCACCGGGGAGCTGTTTTTT. This translates into CASSGQGTAGGTGELFF.

V and J are TRBV27 and TRBJ2-3; maybe TRBD2 (5 bases). The CDR3 spans 14 residues. Per the germline V gene, CDR1 is MNHEY and CDR2 is SMNVEV (reference sequence). The germline V and J ends were trimmed by 0 bases and 6 bases, with 10 bases remaining between them. In nucleotides, the CDR3 is TGTGCCAGCAGTTTATCGCGGGCAGCCGATACGCAGTATTTT. Translation: CASSLSRAADTQYF.

This chain connects TRBV11-3 to TRBJ2-7, with 7 bases lining up with TRBD1. The CDR3 is 13 residues long. Trimming cost V 5 bases and J 6 bases; bases outside gene matches: 7. Per germline, CDR1 SGHNT and CDR2 YENEEA. This chain's CDR3 is CASSATGNGEQYF. In DNA form, the CDR3 reads TGTGCCAGCAGCGCGACAGGGAACGGCGAGCAGTACTTC.

The V and J genes are TRBV7-2 and TRBJ1-2; 7 nucleotides align to TRBD1. Germline CDR1 is SGHTA and CDR2 is FQGNSA. V gave up 4 bases and J gave up 7 bases; unmatched junction bases: 0. The CDR3 is 11 residues long. CDR3: CASSYRGGYTF. CDR3 DNA sequence: TGTGCCAGCAGCTACAGGGGTGGCTACACCTTC.

This clone has only one observation. J is TRBJ1-6 and V is TRBV30; tentatively, D is TRBD1 (5 bases). The V end lost 0 bases, the J end lost 10 bases, and 16 bases lay between the germline ends. CDR3 length equals 15 residues. Germline V gives CDR1 GTSNPN, CDR2 SVGIG (reference sequence). The CDR3 region has the DNA TGTGCCTGGAGTGTAAAGTTCGGGGGACGGTCACCCCTCCACTTT. It is translated as CAWSVKFGGRSPLHF.

The V and J genes are TRBV29-1 and TRBJ1-4, with D tentatively TRBD1 (6 bases). Germline CDR1 reads SQVTM; CDR2 reads ANQGSEA. The CDR3 is made up of 12 amino acids. V was clipped by 7 bases and J by 5 bases, with 11 bases between them. The CDR3 here is CSAGVGNEKLFF. The CDR3 bases are TGCAGCGCAGGGGTAGGGAATGAAAAACTGTTTTTT.

This chain joins TRBV5-1 and TRBJ1-1, with TRBD1 identical over 7 bases. This CDR3 contains 14 residues. Germline V gene data show CDR1 as SGHRS and CDR2 as YFSETQ. V was clipped by 4 bases and J by 6 bases; unmatched bases: 9. The CDR3 here is CASSPDREAAEAFF. Here the CDR3 DNA reads TGCGCCAGCAGCCCCGACAGGGAGGCGGCTGAAGCTTTCTTT.

The chain recombines TRBV27 with TRBJ2-7; 9 nucleotides agree with TRBD1. The V segment lost 6 bases and the J segment 0 bases; nucleotides outside the gene matches: 6. Germline V gene sequence: CDR1 MNHEY, CDR2 SMNVEV (reference sequence). The CDR3 length is 15 residues. The CDR3 protein is CASRGQGKSSYEQYF. The CDR3 bases are TGTGCCAGCAGAGGACAGGGGAAAAGCTCCTACGAGCAGTACTTC.

The chain combines TRBV6-6 with TRBJ2-1, with D uncertain. CDR1 is MNHNY and CDR2 is SVGAGI in the germline V gene (reference sequence). This CDR3 region has 12 residues. Trimming shortened V by 6 bases and J by 6 bases, and 9 bases separated the two germline ends. CDR3 DNA: TGTGCCAGCAGGTTTTCTAGCAATGAGCAGTTCTTC. It codes for CASRFSSNEQFF.

This clone was detected only once. This chain links TRBV7-2 with TRBJ1-5; a possible D gene is TRBD1 (6 bases). Germline CDR1 SGHTA, CDR2 FQGNSA. V lost 3 bases, J lost 5 bases, and 14 bases lay in between. This CDR3 has 15 amino acids. CDR3 sequence: CASSLRSGGDQPQHF. CDR3 bases: TGTGCCAGCAGCTTGAGATCGGGGGGCGATCAGCCCCAGCATTTT. Full variable domain (missing parts from reference TRBV7-2 and TRBJ1-5): GAGVSQSPSNKVTEKGKDVELRCDPISGHTALYWYRQSLGQGLEFLIYFQGNSAPDKSGLPSDRFSAERTGGSVSTLTIQRTQQEDSAVYLCASSLRSGGDQPQHFGDGTRLSIL.

The genes are TRBV15 and TRBJ2-5; the D is unclear. The J call may be wrong; the DNA end is better matched by TRBJ2-7. The CDR3 runs to 15 residues. Germline-derived CDR1 and CDR2 are LNHNV and YYDKDF (reference sequence). DNA of the CDR3: TGTGCCACCAGCAGGGGCCCGACGGCTCCCTACGAGCAGTACTTC. Its translation is CATSRGPTAPYEQYF.

The chain uses TRBV19 and TRBJ2-5, with D perhaps TRBD2 (6 bases). Gene TRBJ2-7 matches the end of the DNA better, so the J call may be wrong. There are 14 residues in the CDR3. The germline CDR1 and CDR2 sequences are LNHDA and SQIVND (reference sequence). DNA for the CDR3: TGTGCCAGTAGTATGAACGGGGGATCCTACGAGCAGTACTTC. Protein: CASSMNGGSYEQYF.